Sequencing of this T cell receptor beta chain was carried out in a study of beta chain features in type 1 diabetes. It was one heparinised blood draw, averaging around 120 mL, that each donor gave. CD45RO/CCR7/CD25/CD127/CD95/CD27 staining was used to isolate CD4+ naive, central memory, regulatory and stem cell-like memory cells by sorting. CDR1 and CDR2 (germline): SNHLY, FYNNEI. V lost 1 base and J 10 bases, leaving 6 bases between the germline ends. The CDR3 has 11 residues. Notes on this clone: Its antigen is not identified.

The sequenced template was cDNA made from the entire isolated RNA. Profiling relied on immunoSEQ multiplex PCR, and the TCRdb table lists in-frame clones only, not all of them. Among 500,000 to 800,000 clones listed, 9.5% to 15% were seen once. Regarding the study as a whole: Moderately but significantly shorter TCRB CDR3s were found in Type 1 diabetes patients in all four CD4+ subsets. At VDJ recombination sites, type 1 diabetes patients had fewer insertions and more deleted nucleotides.

The material sequenced was naive CD4+ T cells from blood. The TCR sequence derives from a man aged 30 to 45 with type 1 diabetes. The chain is built from TRBV2 and TRBJ2-3; D uncertain. CDR3 in amino acids: CASSEELAQYF. DNA of the CDR3: TGTGCCAGCAGTGAAGAGCTTGCGCAGTATTTT.